This T cell receptor (beta chain) emerged from a study of shared clonotypes between healthy human individuals. Method: immunoSEQ multiplex PCR; TCRdb's copy keeps in-frame clones and lacks some. Of about 490,000 clones listed, 75% to 85% were seen once; the top ten hold approximately 12%. Adults of Caucasian background living in Nashville, Tennessee made up all donors. Germline CDR1 and CDR2: SGHAT and FQNNGV. Trimming at V came to 5 bases and at J to 8 bases, leaving 8 bases not matched to a gene. The CDR3 contains 15 residues. This clonotype was obtained from a woman aged 40 to 50 in good health. Some clones in this sample may be carry-over from other donors' samples. The chain combines TRBV11-2 with TRBJ1-4; 10 bases agree with TRBD1. The specimen was PBMCs. The CDR3 sequence is CASSADRGLGEKLFF. The DNA for the CDR3 is TGTGCCAGCAGCGCAGACAGGGGGCTCGGGGAAAAACTGTTTTTT.